Shown below are 13 T cell receptor beta chains from a single sample sequenced in a study of neurological immune-mediated disorders. Described time point: longitudinal time-point 1 (baseline). TCRdb reprocessed the 5' RACE reads with MiXCR, giving one entry per CDR3 protein. The repertoire holds over 55,000 distinct CDR3 sequences, with 9.5% to 13% as singletons. Sequencing was performed on PBMCs. The receptor source for this set is a man aged 25-45 years in good health.

Concerning this clonotype: This may come from a read error, since a much larger clone is one base off. DNA for the CDR3: TGTGCCAGCAGACACTGGACAGGGGCCCACATGAACACTGAAGCTTTCTTT. It codes for CASRHWTGAHMNTEAFF. The chain is built from TRBV3-1 and TRBJ1-1; 9 bases match TRBD1. The ends lost 6 bases at V and 0 bases at J; junction bases unmatched: 11. The germline CDR1 and CDR2 sequences are LGHDT and YNNKEL (reference sequence). This CDR3 has 17 amino acids.

This clonotype was detected a few times. The chain links TRBV20-1 to TRBJ2-1; D call uncertain. V dropped 0 bases and J dropped 8 bases, with 17 bases sitting between them. The CDR3 contains 15 residues. The V gene's germline CDR1 is DFQATT and CDR2 SNEGSKA (reference sequence). In nucleotides, the CDR3 is TGCAGTGCTAGAGATCGGGCCTTAGATGTGGATGAGCAGTTCTTC. It yields the protein CSARDRALDVDEQFF.

This clonotype was found many times. The V gene is TRBV18, the J gene TRBJ1-4; D gene ambiguous. Germline CDR1 is KGHSH and CDR2 is LQKENI. There are 13 residues in the CDR3. V gave up 3 bases and J gave up 6 bases, with 8 bases separating them. This CDR3 is CASSPTQDEKLFF. CDR3 in DNA: TGTGCCAGCTCACCGACTCAGGATGAAAAACTGTTTTTT.

The table lists this clonotype with many counts. The V call is TRBV12-3 or TRBV12-4, the J call TRBJ2-1, with 12 bases aligning to TRBD2. J was trimmed by 5 bases and V by 4 bases; bases with no gene match: 3. This CDR3 region has 15 residues. Written as DNA, the CDR3 is TGTGCCAGCAGTTGGCGACTAGCGGGGGACAATGAGCAGTTCTTC. This gives the protein CASSWRLAGDNEQFF.

This clonotype appeared many times. The rearrangement uses TRBV7-6 and TRBJ2-4, with a possible D match to TRBD2 (7 bases). Deletions cut 5 bases from V and 3 bases from J, with 17 bases between. CDR3 length equals 16 residues. Germline CDR1 reads SGHVS; CDR2 reads FNYEAQ. The CDR3 nucleotides are TGTGCCAGCAGCGAAGGGGGGGGTTTAGGCAAAAACATTCAGTACTTC. It specifies CASSEGGGLGKNIQYF.

There are many counts of this clonotype. The gene calls are TRBV12-3 or TRBV12-4 and TRBJ2-3, with D hard to call. The CDR3 loop spans 13 amino acids. Trimming pared 6 bases from V and 6 bases from J, leaving 13 bases between. CDR3 nucleotide sequence: TGTGCCAGCAGCCTCCCAGATGAGGATACGCAGTATTTT. Protein sequence: CASSLPDEDTQYF.

A few counts support this clonotype. This chain connects TRBV27 to TRBJ2-1; D gene ambiguous. CDR1 and CDR2 (germline): MNHEY, SMNVEV (reference sequence). Trimming pared 3 bases from V and 5 bases from J, leaving 5 bases between. The CDR3 has 12 residues. The CDR3 bases are TGTGCCAGCAGTTTCCGGGACAATGAGCAGTTCTTC. Translated, it gives CASSFRDNEQFF.

This clonotype was recorded many times. The chain combines TRBV29-1 with TRBJ2-2; a possible D gene is TRBD1 (6 bases). The CDR3 is 14 amino acids. Germline V lookup: CDR1 SQVTM, CDR2 ANQGSEA. Trimming shortened V by 3 bases and J by 3 bases, and 11 bases separated the two germline ends. CDR3 residues: CSVDLGHYTGELFF. CDR3 DNA sequence: TGCAGCGTTGATTTGGGACATTACACCGGGGAGCTGTTTTTT.

In this sample, this clonotype turned up many times. The chain uses TRBV20-1 and TRBJ2-2; D may be TRBD1 or TRBD2 (5 bases each). The CDR3 spans 11 residues. Trimming shortened V by 3 bases and J by 7 bases, and 6 bases separated the two germline ends. Germline CDR1 reads DFQATT; CDR2 reads SNEGSKA (reference sequence). The CDR3 is CSARRGGELFF. CDR3 sequence (DNA): TGCAGTGCTAGGAGGGGCGGGGAGCTGTTTTTT.

This clonotype was observed many times. V is TRBV24-1 and J is TRBJ2-7; 7 nucleotides agree with TRBD2. Germline-derived CDR1 and CDR2 are KGHDR and SFDVKD. The CDR3 totals 14 residues. Trimming took 9 bases from V and 2 from J; bases not matched to a gene: 9. CDR3 DNA sequence: TGTGCCACCGGAGGCGGGAGCCATCCCTACGAGCAGTACTTC. This translates into CATGGGSHPYEQYF.

There are many counts of this clonotype. The genes are TRBV5-4 and TRBJ2-3, with TRBD2 matching over 13 bases. Losses at the gene ends were 0 bases for V and 3 bases for J; bases not matched to a gene: 7. The CDR3 has 18 residues. The V gene's germline CDR1 is SGHNT and CDR2 YYREEE (reference sequence). This CDR3 is CASSLGGLAGLATDTQYF. CDR3 DNA: TGTGCCAGCAGCTTGGGGGGACTAGCGGGACTAGCAACAGATACGCAGTATTTT.

This rearrangement joins TRBV20-1 to TRBJ2-2; D not resolved. Per the germline V gene, CDR1 is DFQATT and CDR2 is SNEGSKA (reference sequence). V shed 7 bases and J shed 1 base, with 10 bases lying between them. The CDR3 has 13 amino acids. CDR3 in amino acids: CSGSDQNTGELFF. The CDR3 DNA is TGCAGTGGGTCAGATCAGAACACCGGGGAGCTGTTTTTT.

This clonotype was seen repeatedly, ten times or more. This chain links TRBV27 with TRBJ1-1; tentatively, D is TRBD1 (5 bases). The CDR3 runs to 15 residues. V gave up 0 bases and J gave up 4 bases, with 12 bases separating them. Germline V gene sequence: CDR1 MNHEY, CDR2 SMNVEV (reference sequence). The CDR3 DNA reads as TGTGCCAGCAGTTTATCTGGGGGAGGAGGCACTGAAGCTTTCTTT. This encodes CASSLSGGGGTEAFF.